This T cell receptor beta chain was documented in a study of T cell responses to AZD1222 COVID-19 vaccine. Assay: immunoSEQ multiplex PCR; the TCRdb copy retains only in-frame clones and omits some. The repertoire holds 100,000 or so clones, with about 87% as singletons. Looked up from germline, CDR1 is SGHTA and CDR2 is FQGNSA. V shed 2 bases and J shed 5 bases, with 18 bases lying between them. This CDR3 comprises 16 residues. The sequenced sample was peripheral blood, obtained on day 0 of AZD1222 vaccination. The rearrangement links TRBV7-2 to TRBJ2-5; possible D gene TRBD2, 6 bases. This TCR was sampled from an adult in good health. CDR3 protein: CASSLNPSGAGETQYF. In DNA, the CDR3 is TGTGCCAGCAGCTTAAATCCGTCGGGTGCGGGGGAGACCCAGTACTTC. The complete variable domain, with remaining parts taken from reference TRBV7-2 and TRBJ2-5, reads GAGVSQSPSNKVTEKGKDVELRCDPISGHTALYWYRQSLGQGLEFLIYFQGNSAPDKSGLPSDRFSAERTGGSVSTLTIQRTQQEDSAVYLCASSLNPSGAGETQYFGPGTRLLVL.